These T cell receptor beta chains were read from a single sample in a study of blood T cell repertoires in COVID-19. Produced via immunoSEQ multiplex PCR; TCRdb's table is partial and in-frame only. The table lists 250,000 to 350,000 clones, 88% of them singletons. Sequenced: PBMCs or T cells enriched from blood (not recorded which). These receptors all come from a woman in her fifties or sixties in a cohort exposed to, infected with or recovered from COVID-19 (not recorded which). CDR3s include the opening cysteine and the closing phenylalanine or tryptophan. The D gene is left open where the match is weak. Where a row states a size, it is once, few, many or the class of an expanded clone; other rows omit it.

abundance,d_gene,len,j_gene,v_gene,CDR3aa,CDR3nt
NA,TRBD1,14,TRBJ2-7,TRBV7-3,CASSPGTGNVEQYF,TGTGCCAGCAGCCCCGGGACAGGGAACGTCGAGCAGTACTTC
NA,TRBD1,15,TRBJ1-1,TRBV28,CASSLPTGVTTEAFF,TGTGCCAGCAGCCTACCTACAGGGGTTACCACTGAAGCTTTCTTT
NA,TRBD2,16,TRBJ2-1,TRBV3-1/TRBV3-2,CASSQGAGGLNNEQFF,TGTGCCAGCAGCCAAGGGGCGGGAGGGCTTAACAATGAGCAGTTCTTC
once,NA,13,TRBJ2-5,TRBV19,CASSNAGAETQYF,TGTGCCAGTAGTAATGCAGGTGCGGAGACCCAGTACTTC
NA,TRBD2,14,TRBJ2-7,TRBV27,CATWRAGGSYEQYF,TGTGCCACCTGGCGAGCGGGAGGGTCCTACGAGCAGTACTTC
NA,NA,14,TRBJ1-2,TRBV28,CASSLVSGGVGYTF,TGTGCCAGCAGTTTAGTGAGTGGTGGTGTGGGCTACACCTTC
NA,TRBD1,15,TRBJ2-1,TRBV9,CASSPRQGTYNEQFF,TGTGCCAGCAGCCCAAGACAGGGAACCTACAATGAGCAGTTCTTC
NA,NA,13,TRBJ1-1,TRBV11-1,CASSREMNTEAFF,TGTGCCAGCAGCCGGGAGATGAACACTGAAGCTTTCTTT
NA,TRBD1,15,TRBJ2-7,TRBV6-2/TRBV6-3,CASSGLDRALYEQYF,TGTGCCAGCAGCGGCCTCGACAGGGCTCTCTACGAGCAGTACTTC
NA,TRBD1,15,TRBJ1-4,TRBV5-4,CASGQGLETNEKLFF,TGTGCCAGCGGACAGGGGTTGGAGACTAATGAAAAACTGTTTTTT
NA,NA,15,TRBJ2-4,TRBV11-1,CASSPTTGAKNIQYF,TGTGCCAGCAGCCCAACGACGGGGGCCAAAAACATTCAGTACTTC
NA,TRBD1,14,TRBJ1-5,TRBV19,CASSIRAGGQPQHF,TGTGCCAGTAGTATTCGGGCAGGGGGACAGCCCCAGCATTTT
NA,NA,16,TRBJ2-7,TRBV21-1,CASSKSLGLAFYEQYF,TGTGCCAGCAGCAAATCCCTGGGATTAGCGTTCTACGAGCAGTACTTC
NA,NA,14,TRBJ1-2,TRBV5-6,CASSLSQGNYGYTF,TGTGCCAGCAGCTTGTCCCAGGGTAACTATGGCTACACCTTC
NA,NA,13,TRBJ2-5,TRBV30,CAWNRGLQETQYF,TGTGCCTGGAACCGGGGGTTGCAAGAGACCCAGTACTTC
once,TRBD1,13,TRBJ2-7,TRBV5-8,CASSRTGVYEQYF,TGTGCCAGCAGCCGTACAGGGGTCTACGAGCAGTACTTC
NA,NA,15,TRBJ1-4,TRBV2,CASSDEERGNEKLFF,TGTGCCAGCAGTGACGAGGAAAGGGGTAATGAAAAACTGTTTTTT
NA,NA,15,TRBJ1-2,TRBV5-1,CASSSAYQANYGYTF,TGCGCCAGCAGCTCCGCCTACCAAGCTAACTATGGCTACACCTTC
NA,TRBD2,18,TRBJ2-1,TRBV24-1,CATSDLLASGRSYNEQFF,TGTGCCACCAGTGATTTGCTCGCTAGCGGGAGGTCCTACAATGAGCAGTTCTTC
NA,NA,17,TRBJ2-1,TRBV20-1,CSASDPHRSDTGNEQFF,TGCAGTGCTAGTGACCCCCATAGATCAGACACAGGGAATGAGCAGTTCTTC
NA,TRBD1,14,TRBJ1-2,TRBV6-4,CASSLTGGGYGYTF,TGTGCCAGCAGCCTGACAGGGGGCGGCTATGGCTACACCTTC
NA,NA,14,TRBJ2-1,TRBV5-1,CASSWIIRGNEQFF,TGCGCCAGCAGCTGGATCATTAGGGGGAATGAGCAGTTCTTC
NA,NA,14,TRBJ1-2,TRBV2,CASSGTGGAGGYTF,TGTGCCAGCAGTGGGACGGGGGGCGCGGGAGGCTACACCTTC
NA,NA,15,TRBJ1-5,TRBV18,CASSSTGLGNQPQHF,TGTGCCAGCTCATCCACAGGGCTGGGCAATCAGCCCCAGCATTTT
NA,NA,13,TRBJ1-2,TRBV12-3/TRBV12-4,CASSLQGNYGYTF,TGTGCCAGCAGTTTACAGGGAAACTATGGCTACACCTTC
NA,TRBD2,16,TRBJ2-1,TRBV5-4,CASSPATSGRANEQFF,TGTGCCAGCAGCCCCGCCACTAGCGGGAGGGCCAATGAGCAGTTCTTC
once,NA,14,TRBJ2-7,TRBV28,CAIREQGNPYEQYF,TGTGCCATCCGGGAACAGGGTAACCCCTACGAGCAGTACTTC
once,TRBD2,13,TRBJ2-3,TRBV24-1,CATGTSGAGTQYF,TGTGCCACCGGGACTAGCGGAGCTGGTACGCAGTATTTT
NA,NA,16,TRBJ2-7,TRBV25-1,CASSEYGPGGSYEQYF,TGTGCCAGCAGTGAATACGGACCAGGGGGGTCCTACGAGCAGTACTTC
NA,TRBD1,15,TRBJ2-7,TRBV5-3,CARSTDWTGCHEQYF,TGTGCCAGAAGCACCGATTGGACAGGGTGCCACGAGCAGTACTTC
NA,TRBD1,14,TRBJ1-6,TRBV7-8,CASNLQGAGSPLHF,TGTGCCAGCAACCTACAGGGGGCAGGTTCACCCCTCCACTTT
NA,NA,17,TRBJ1-1,TRBV12-2,CASRFSGSWPDRAEAFF,TGTGCAAGTCGCTTTTCAGGGAGCTGGCCTGACAGGGCTGAAGCTTTCTTT
once,NA,17,TRBJ1-3,TRBV7-2,CASSLSTGLASGNTIYF,TGTGCCAGCAGCTTATCTACGGGACTCGCCTCTGGAAACACCATATATTTT
few,TRBD1,14,TRBJ1-2,TRBV6-5,CASSSPGQDHGYTF,TGTGCCAGCAGTTCCCCTGGACAGGACCATGGCTACACCTTC
NA,NA,13,TRBJ2-4,TRBV28,CASSSGDKNIQYF,TGTGCCAGCAGTTCCGGAGACAAAAACATTCAGTACTTC
NA,NA,14,TRBJ1-1,TRBV27,CASSYLGGNTEAFF,TGTGCCAGCAGTTACCTAGGGGGGAACACTGAAGCTTTCTTT